The clone carrying this T cell receptor (beta chain) was seen a single time. Its antigen is unidentified. Repertoires were generated with immunoSEQ multiplex PCR, while TCRdb's copy carries only in-frame clones and drops some. The repertoire holds about 240,000 clones, with about 80% as singletons. The sample belongs to a study of Tregs in tolerant kidney transplant recipients. Study-wide results and limits: The small number of patients limits these findings pending further validation. The most relevant donor-specific Treg TCRbeta repertoire apparently came from expansion with activated donor B cells. This study did not directly address biological reproducibility.

Germline V lookup: CDR1 SGHNT, CDR2 YYREEE (reference sequence). CDR3 length: 14 residues. Unstimulated regulatory T cells (CD4+CD25+CD127-), CD4+CD25- non-regulatory cells, CD4 and CD8 cells were FACS-sorted from thawed PBMCs. Material: CD4+ T cells from blood. The sequence was collected from a human donor in good health. The chain has TRBV5-4 and TRBJ2-5, with unresolved D. The J call may be incorrect, as the DNA end agrees better with TRBJ2-7. For the CDR3, the DNA is TGTGCCAGCAGCCCCCGCCCGGAAAACTACGAGCAGTACTTC. Translating gives CASSPRPENYEQYF.